The 9 T cell receptor beta chains listed next were all sequenced from one sample in a study of blood T cell repertoires in COVID-19. TCRdb's copy holds only in-frame clones and misses some; the assay was immunoSEQ multiplex PCR. The table has approximately 500,000 clones, approximately 85% seen once; the top ten hold roughly 3.1%. Sequences were obtained from peripheral blood. All receptors derive from a human donor in a cohort sampled during active COVID-19.

The chain employs TRBV7-8 and TRBJ1-1, with TRBD1 as a possible D gene (5 bases). Germline V gene lookup returns CDR1 SGHVS and CDR2 FQNEAQ. With 2 bases removed from V and 4 bases from J, the gap between germline ends came to 14 bases. The CDR3 has 15 amino acids. CDR3 bases: TGTGCCAGCAGCTTAAAGGGCCAGGGAGGCACTGAAGCTTTCTTT. It is translated as CASSLKGQGGTEAFF.

This clone has only one observation. The chain joins TRBV5-1 to TRBJ1-2; a possible D gene is TRBD1 (5 bases). The CDR3 sequence is 16 residues long. CDR1 SGHRS and CDR2 YFSETQ come from the germline V gene. The germline V and J ends were trimmed by 3 bases and 6 bases, with 21 bases remaining between them. CDR3 DNA: TGCGCCAGCAGCTCCTCATTCACAGGTTCTATTGATGGCTACACCTTC. Translated: CASSSSFTGSIDGYTF.

The chain couples TRBV3-1 (or the pseudogene TRBV3-2) to TRBJ1-2; 7 bases align to TRBD1. Per germline, CDR1 LGHDT and CDR2 YNNKEL (reference sequence). Germline trimming cut 0 bases from V and 4 bases from J; bases unmatched to any gene: 5. The CDR3 totals 15 residues. The CDR3 DNA sequence: TGTGCCAGCAGCCAAGATAGGGGACAGATCTATGGCTACACCTTC. The encoded protein is CASSQDRGQIYGYTF.

V is TRBV12-2 and J is TRBJ2-1; the table names TRBD2, a call not compared with the DNA. TRBV12-2 represents a pseudogene. CDR3 length equals 16 residues. The CDR3 is CASRLDVAGDVHEQFF. The CDR3 nucleotides are TGTGCAAGTCGCTTAGATGTAGCGGGAGACGTCCATGAGCAGTTCTTC.

The chain has TRBV6-5 and TRBJ1-2, with 7 bases aligning to TRBD1. This CDR3 has 15 amino acids. In germline, CDR1 is MNHEY, CDR2 SVGAGI. Unmatched junction bases numbered 7, after V lost 5 bases and J lost 1 base. The CDR3 DNA reads TGTGCCAGCAGTCCCCTGGGACAGATTAACTATGGCTACACCTTC. This translates into CASSPLGQINYGYTF.

The chain joins TRBV15 to TRBJ2-1; tentatively, D is TRBD1 (5 bases). Trimming stripped 3 bases from V and 1 base from J, with 13 bases between. CDR1 is LNHNV, CDR2 YYDKDF, per germline (reference sequence). There are 16 residues in the CDR3. CDR3 amino acids: CATSRGRPGSYNEQFF. As DNA, the CDR3 is TGTGCCACCAGCAGGGGGCGCCCAGGGTCCTACAATGAGCAGTTCTTC.

This chain joins TRBV10-3 and TRBJ1-3; the match to TRBD1 covers 7 bases. Germline lookup yields CDR1 ENHRY and CDR2 SYGVKD. The trim removed 0 bases at V and 4 bases at J, leaving 12 bases unmatched. The CDR3 is made up of 18 amino acids. The CDR3 region has the DNA TGTGCCATCAGTGAGTCGAAAGGGACAGTCGGACCCGGAAACACCATATATTTT. It translates to CAISESKGTVGPGNTIYF.

This rearrangement joins TRBV30 to TRBJ1-2; weak D call: TRBD1 (5 bases). The V gene's germline CDR1 is GTSNPN and CDR2 SVGIG (reference sequence). The ends were cut back, 3 bases at V and 3 bases at J, with 14 bases in the middle. The CDR3 is 14 amino acids. In nucleotides, the CDR3 is TGTGCCTGGAGCTCCACGGGGGGAGACTATGGCTACACCTTC. Translation: CAWSSTGGDYGYTF.

The chain uses TRBV2 and TRBJ2-2, with D possibly being TRBD1 (7 bases). CDR3 length equals 16 residues. CDR1 and CDR2 (germline): SNHLY, FYNNEI. Between the trimmed V and J ends, which lost 7 bases and 6 bases, there was a span of 21 bases. CDR3 coding DNA: TGTGCCAGCAAAGGCGGGTCCCAGGGGGACTCCGGGGAGCTGTTTTTT. As protein: CASKGGSQGDSGELFF.